Listed here is a single T cell receptor beta chain. The CDR3 runs 14 residues. The V end was cut by 3 bases, the J end by 4 bases, with 13 bases between. From germline, CDR1 is MNHEY and CDR2 SMNVEV (reference sequence). The data were obtained in a study of shared T cell receptors in the human thymus. Profiled with immunoSEQ multiplex PCR; TCRdb holds only in-frame clones, not every one. The table includes some 720,000 clones, around nine tenths detected once. The sample was also reused in another study, on human thymus T cells.

The chain recombines TRBV27 with TRBJ2-7; a weak D match, TRBD2 (5 bases). This receptor was obtained from a boy younger than two with a congenital heart defect. Input material: thymocytes. The CDR3 region has the DNA TGTGCCAGCAGTTTTCGGGGTCCCCAGTACGAGCAGTACTTC. Its protein is CASSFRGPQYEQYF.